Listed below are T cell receptor beta chains from one sample, sequenced in a study of PD-L1 blockade in urothelial cancer. Generated by immunoSEQ multiplex PCR, the TCRdb table keeps only in-frame clones and is missing some. The repertoire has 60,000 to 70,000 clones, 75% to 90% of them found once; the top ten carry about 1.6%. Material: PBMCs, obtained around atezolizumab (anti-PD-L1) treatment. The receptor source for this set is a man in his 70s with urothelial cancer. CDR3s include the opening cysteine and the closing phenylalanine or tryptophan. D genes are given only for firm matches. Size values are once, few and many counts, or a class for expanded clones, and some rows have none.

TRBD1	TRBV6-6	-	TRBJ2-5	CASSSPNRGESETQYF	TGTGCCAGCAGTTCCCCCAACAGGGGGGAGTCGGAGACCCAGTACTTC
TRBD2	TRBV7-2	-	TRBJ2-3	CASSLVVSGTDTQYF	TGTGCCAGCAGCTTAGTGGTTAGCGGGACAGATACGCAGTATTTT
-	TRBV19	-	TRBJ2-3	CASSTDSSTDTQYF	TGTGCCAGTAGTACGGACAGCAGTACAGATACGCAGTATTTT
-	TRBV5-1	-	TRBJ2-1	CASSYRFSADEQFF	TGCGCCAGCAGCTACCGATTTAGCGCGGATGAGCAGTTCTTC
-	TRBV20-1	-	TRBJ2-7	CSVDTPDEQYF	TGCAGTGTGGACACCCCTGACGAGCAGTACTTC
TRBD1	TRBV6-5	-	TRBJ2-7	CASSSSGQEGGEQYF	TGTGCCAGCAGTTCCTCGGGACAGGAAGGCGGCGAGCAGTACTTC
-	TRBV7-2	-	TRBJ1-5	CASSLVSDSNQPQHF	TGTGCCAGCAGCTTAGTTAGCGACAGCAATCAGCCCCAGCATTTT
TRBD2	TRBV10-3	-	TRBJ2-7	CAISGASGTQRDYEQYF	TGTGCCATCAGCGGTGCTAGCGGGACCCAAAGGGACTACGAGCAGTACTTC
TRBD2	TRBV11-2	-	TRBJ2-1	CASSWGTSGSEFF	TGTGCCAGCAGCTGGGGGACTAGCGGGTCGGAGTTCTTC
-	TRBV5-1	-	TRBJ1-1	CANSVDSLPTATEAFF	TGCGCCAACAGCGTGGACAGTCTACCCACTGCCACTGAAGCTTTCTTT
-	TRBV2	few	TRBJ1-1	CASGLTEAFF	TGTGCCAGCGGACTAACTGAAGCTTTCTTT
-	TRBV6-1	-	TRBJ2-1	CASSETGLGGSNEQFF	TGTGCCAGCAGTGAGACCGGACTCGGGGGATCCAATGAGCAGTTCTTC
-	TRBV4-1	few	TRBJ2-4	CASSHSAVAKNIQYF	TGCGCCAGCAGTCACTCCGCGGTAGCCAAAAACATTCAGTACTTC
TRBD1	TRBV6-5	-	TRBJ2-5	CASRFRDSGETQYF	TGTGCCAGCAGATTCAGGGACAGTGGGGAGACCCAGTACTTC
-	TRBV11-2	-	TRBJ1-1	CASSLDHGGVAFF	TGTGCCAGCAGCTTAGATCATGGAGGGGTCGCTTTCTTT
-	TRBV6-4	many	TRBJ1-1	CASSDSNRNTEAFF	TGTGCCAGCAGTGACTCGAATAGGAACACTGAAGCTTTCTTT
-	TRBV21-1	-	TRBJ2-1	CASSKASAVEQFF	TGTGCCAGCAGCAAAGCATCAGCGGTTGAGCAGTTCTTC
-	TRBV4-1	-	TRBJ1-2	CASSQDRMDSPYGYTF	TGCGCCAGCAGCCAAGATAGAATGGACAGCCCCTATGGCTACACCTTC
-	TRBV11-2	-	TRBJ2-7	CASSLETAYEQYF	TGTGCCAGCAGCTTAGAAACAGCCTACGAGCAGTACTTC
-	TRBV4-1	-	TRBJ1-4	CASSQDYTQGRNEKLFF	TGCGCCAGCAGCCAAGATTATACCCAGGGCCGTAATGAAAAACTGTTTTTT
-	TRBV19	-	TRBJ1-2	CASSIDRKTAGYTF	TGTGCCAGTAGTATAGACAGGAAAACGGCGGGCTACACCTTC
-	TRBV7-6	-	TRBJ2-7	CASSYLDGNEQYF	TGTGCCAGCAGCTATCTAGACGGTAACGAGCAGTACTTC
TRBD2	TRBV28	-	TRBJ2-7	CASSLFGGGFEQYF	TGTGCCAGCAGTCTATTCGGCGGGGGGTTCGAGCAGTACTTC
-	TRBV7-8	-	TRBJ1-2	CASSLARGGSGGRGYGYTF	TGTGCCAGCAGCTTAGCGCGAGGAGGGAGCGGCGGGAGGGGCTATGGCTACACCTTC
-	TRBV7-8	-	TRBJ1-2	CASSLRDTYGYTF	TGTGCCAGCAGCTTACGGGACACCTATGGCTACACCTTC
-	TRBV4-2	-	TRBJ2-7	CASSQGFSLGEDEQYF	TGTGCCAGCAGCCAAGGCTTTTCGCTTGGGGAGGACGAGCAGTACTTC